This T cell receptor beta chain was sequenced during a study of shared clonotypes between healthy human individuals. Study-level points and caveats: A reduction in generation probabilities was seen for non-shared clonotypes relative to those shared by all four donors.

Trimming removed 8 bases at V and 2 bases at J, with 12 bases between. The V gene's germline CDR1 is MNHNS and CDR2 SASEGT. The CDR3 totals 13 residues. Only in-frame clones appear in the TCRdb table, and some are missing; sequencing was by immunoSEQ multiplex PCR. The table shows under 1,100,000 clones, with 70% to 80% occurring only once. Worth noting for this clone: What it binds is not known.

This chain connects TRBV6-1 to TRBJ1-2; D not resolved. This clonotype was obtained from a young man in good health. Sample: memory CD4+ T cells sorted from blood. As to subset: CD45RA-negative fraction. The CDR3 nucleotides read TGTGCCAGCCCGCCGGGCCCGAACTATGGCTACACCTTC. It is translated as CASPPGPNYGYTF.